This entry lists 28 T cell receptor beta chains sequenced from one sample in a study of immune evolution from preneoplasia to lung adenocarcinoma. Here immunoSEQ multiplex PCR was the method, and the copy in TCRdb shows in-frame clones only, minus some. The sample includes 3,000 to 4,500 clones, about 84% seen only once; the top ten take approximately 5%. Material for sequencing was FFPE lung adenocarcinoma in situ tissue. These receptor sequences come from a person in their 70s with lung adenocarcinoma.

The CDR3 DNA reads TGTGCCAGCAGTTTCCGTGACGGCTACACCTTC. Protein product: CASSFRDGYTF. The chain employs TRBV28 and TRBJ1-2, with D uncertain. Trimming removed 3 bases from V and 8 bases from J, with 7 bases in between. CDR1 is MDHEN, CDR2 SYDVKM, per germline. This CDR3 region has 11 residues.

The gene calls are TRBV27 and TRBJ2-1, with 13 bases matching TRBD2. The CDR3 totals 18 residues. V shed 5 bases and J 2 bases; nucleotides not matched to a gene: 9. Germline V gives CDR1 MNHEY, CDR2 SMNVEV (reference sequence). DNA for the CDR3: TGTGCCAGCAGTCCCGGGACTAGCGGGAACCGCGCCTACAATGAGCAGTTCTTC. Translated: CASSPGTSGNRAYNEQFF.

The CDR3 coding sequence is TGCAGTGCCAGGGGGCTGCATTTT. Amino acids: CSARGLHF. V and J are TRBV20-1 and TRBJ1-5, with 8 bases aligning to TRBD1. Per germline, CDR1 DFQATT and CDR2 SNEGSKA (reference sequence). The J segment lost 15 bases and the V segment lost 6 bases, leaving 1 base of the junction unmatched. This CDR3 comprises 8 residues.

This sequence joins TRBV6-5 and TRBJ2-1; 9 nucleotides match TRBD1. Germline loops: CDR1 MNHEY, CDR2 SVGAGI. There are 14 residues in the CDR3. V dropped 9 bases and J dropped 6; count of bases not matched to a gene: 9. The CDR3 loop reads CARDRDRARNEQFF. DNA for the CDR3: TGTGCCAGAGACCGGGACAGGGCACGCAATGAGCAGTTCTTC.

This clone has only a few counts. This chain joins TRBV19 and TRBJ1-3, with D perhaps matching TRBD1 (5 bases). Germline V CDR1 and CDR2: LNHDA, SQIVND (reference sequence). The CDR3 has 17 amino acids. The V gene lost 7 bases and the J gene lost 4 bases, with 23 bases spanning the gap. The CDR3 DNA reads TGTGCCAGTACCCCGCCCGGGACGCGTGCCGGCGGAAACACCATATATTTT. As protein: CASTPPGTRAGGNTIYF.

This clone was detected only once. The chain couples TRBV4-1 to TRBJ1-4; 7 bases are shared with TRBD1. V trimming: 2 bases; J trimming: 1 base; junction bases outside the gene matches: 10. Germline V gives CDR1 MGHRA, CDR2 YSYEKL. CDR3 length: 18 amino acids. The CDR3 region has the DNA TGCGCCAGCAGCCAATATGGAGGGGGCGCAGAAACTAATGAAAAACTGTTTTTT. This encodes CASSQYGGGAETNEKLFF.

This chain connects TRBV2 to TRBJ2-5, with 7 nucleotides matching TRBD2. Germline values: CDR1 SNHLY, CDR2 FYNNEI. Trimming removed 2 bases from V and 5 bases from J; junction bases left unmatched: 8. This CDR3 spans 15 amino acids. The CDR3 bases are TGTGCCAGCAGTGAAAGACTAGCTTTTGGGGAGACCCAGTACTTC. It specifies CASSERLAFGETQYF.

The sample holds a few counts of this clone. This sequence joins TRBV6-1 and TRBJ2-3; no firm D call. The length of the CDR3 is 15 residues. Germline CDR1 reads MNHNS; CDR2 reads SASEGT. V lost 6 bases, J lost 0 bases, and 13 bases lay in between. The CDR3 protein is CASRLKAASTDTQYF. CDR3 nucleotides: TGTGCCAGCAGATTGAAGGCGGCTAGCACAGATACGCAGTATTTT.

The rearrangement uses TRBV27 and TRBJ1-2, with 11 bases that match TRBD1. CDR1 is MNHEY, CDR2 SMNVEV, per germline (reference sequence). This CDR3 comprises 15 residues. V dropped 4 bases and J dropped 3; count of bases not matched to a gene: 4. DNA of the CDR3: TGTGCCAGCAGTTCGATGGGACAGGGGGACTATGGCTACACCTTC. This encodes CASSSMGQGDYGYTF.

Details on this clone: One junction end disagrees with the germline gene, perhaps due to a read error. The chain is built from TRBV7-7 and TRBJ2-3; D is possibly TRBD1 or TRBD2 (5 bases each). There are 13 residues in the CDR3. CDR1 and CDR2 (germline): SSHAT, FNYEAQ (reference sequence). This chain's CDR3 is CASSTGRADTQYF. In nucleotides, the CDR3 is TGTGCTAGCAGCACGGGACGCGCAGATACGCAGTATTTT.

This rearrangement joins TRBV4-1 to TRBJ1-5, with D unresolved. Germline loops: CDR1 MGHRA, CDR2 YSYEKL. CDR3 length: 17 amino acids. The V end was cut by 0 bases, the J end by 3 bases, with 15 bases between. CDR3 sequence (DNA): TGCGCCAGCAGCCAAGATCGGGTCAGAGGGCCCAATCAGCCCCAGCATTTT. Amino acids: CASSQDRVRGPNQPQHF.

The chain has TRBV20-1 and TRBJ2-7; D is unclear. CDR1 and CDR2 (germline): DFQATT, SNEGSKA (reference sequence). The CDR3 consists of 11 residues. V shed 0 bases and J shed 5 bases, with 5 bases lying between them. Here the CDR3 reads CSARDFNEQYF. CDR3 coding DNA: TGCAGTGCTAGAGATTTTAACGAGCAGTACTTC.

The CDR3 loop is CASSILAGRNYGYTF. The CDR3 DNA follows: TGTGCCAGTAGTATATTGGCAGGGAGGAACTATGGCTACACCTTC. V gene TRBV19 combines with J gene TRBJ1-2; a weak D match, TRBD1 (5 bases). There are 15 residues in the CDR3. V lost 2 bases, J lost 2 bases, and 12 bases lay in between. Germline lookup yields CDR1 LNHDA and CDR2 SQIVND (reference sequence).

V and J are TRBV6-5 and TRBJ1-1; D unresolved. Trimming took 5 bases from V and 1 from J, leaving 14 bases between them. The CDR3 runs to 15 residues. In germline, CDR1 is MNHEY, CDR2 SVGAGI. For the CDR3, the DNA is TGTGCCAGCAGTCCAACATCGACTAGGAACACTGAAGCTTTCTTT. Translation gives CASSPTSTRNTEAFF.

The gene calls are TRBV7-9 and TRBJ2-5; either TRBD1 or TRBD2 may fit D (5 bases each). The germline CDR1 and CDR2 sequences are SEHNR and FQNEAQ (reference sequence). The V end was cut by 5 bases, the J end by 3 bases, with 16 bases between. The length of the CDR3 is 15 residues. The CDR3 DNA is TGTGCCAGCAGCGGCCCTCGGGACCTCGAAGAGACCCAGTACTTC. Protein: CASSGPRDLEETQYF. Full variable domain (rest looked up from reference TRBV7-9 and TRBJ2-5): DTGVSQNPRHKITKRGQNVTFRCDPISEHNRLYWYRQTLGQGPEFLTYFQNEAQLEKSRLLSDRFSAERPKGSFSTLEIQRTEQGDSAMYLCASSGPRDLEETQYFGPGTRLLVL.

This chain joins TRBV28 and TRBJ2-1; 12 bases map to TRBD2. CDR3 length: 15 amino acids. V lost 2 bases to trimming and J lost 6 bases; unmatched junction nucleotides: 2. Germline CDR1 is MDHEN and CDR2 is SYDVKM. CDR3 sequence: CASSLTSGGFNEQFF. The CDR3 DNA reads as TGTGCCAGCAGTTTAACTAGCGGGGGGTTCAATGAGCAGTTCTTC.

V usage is TRBV28 and J usage is TRBJ2-3; TRBD1 aligns across 9 bases. There are 15 residues in the CDR3. Germline CDR1 and CDR2: MDHEN and SYDVKM. V dropped 8 bases and J dropped 4; count of bases not matched to a gene: 10. The CDR3 reads CASRKKGQGSDTQYF. The CDR3 DNA reads TGTGCCAGCCGAAAAAAGGGACAGGGCTCAGATACGCAGTATTTT.

This clone was detected a few times. The gene calls are TRBV4-1 and TRBJ2-1; D unclear. The germline CDR1 and CDR2 sequences are MGHRA and YSYEKL. CDR3 length equals 14 residues. Trimming pared 0 bases from V and 4 bases from J, leaving 7 bases between. CDR3 sequence reads: CASSQDRSYNEQFF. The CDR3 DNA sequence: TGCGCCAGCAGCCAAGATAGAAGTTACAATGAGCAGTTCTTC.

In this sample, this clone turned up once. The chain uses TRBV7-9 and TRBJ2-1, with 8 bases fitting TRBD1. V was pared by 5 bases and J by 7 bases, with 7 bases of the junction left unmatched. The CDR3 has 14 residues. Per germline, CDR1 SEHNR and CDR2 FQNEAQ (reference sequence). The CDR3 protein is CASSLRTGRNEQFF. As DNA, the CDR3 is TGTGCCAGCAGCCTCCGGACAGGGCGAAATGAGCAGTTCTTC.

V and J are TRBV28 and TRBJ1-5, with 7 positions matching TRBD1. CDR1 and CDR2 (germline): MDHEN, SYDVKM. The trim removed 8 bases at V and 5 bases at J, leaving 6 bases unmatched. CDR3 size: 13 residues. The CDR3 loop reads CASASGQYQPQHF. The CDR3 DNA is TGTGCCAGCGCCTCGGGACAGTATCAGCCCCAGCATTTT. Full variable domain (outside the CDR3, taken from reference TRBV28 and TRBJ1-5): DVKVTQSSRYLVKRTGEKVFLECVQDMDHENMFWYRQDPGLGLRLIYFSYDVKMKEKGDIPEGYSVSREKKERFSLILESASTNQTSMYLCASASGQYQPQHFGDGTRLSIL.

As concerns this clone: This same CDR3 is encoded by further DNA sequences in the sample. The chain carries TRBV5-1 and TRBJ2-7; D might be TRBD1 or TRBD2, each matching 5 bases. CDR1 SGHRS and CDR2 YFSETQ come from the germline V gene. The germline V and J ends were trimmed by 0 bases and 0 bases, with 7 bases remaining between them. The CDR3 spans 14 residues. The CDR3 nucleotides are TGCGCCAGCAGCTTGGGGGGGAGCTCCTACGAGCAGTACTTC. Amino acids: CASSLGGSSYEQYF.

The sample holds a few counts of this clone. The V gene is TRBV6-5, the J gene TRBJ2-7; D might be TRBD1 (6 bases). The CDR3 consists of 15 residues. V was pared by 0 bases and J by 2 bases, with 11 bases between. Germline CDR1 MNHEY, CDR2 SVGAGI. CDR3 loop: CASSYSGRGAYEQYF. CDR3 bases: TGTGCCAGCAGTTACTCGGGCAGGGGCGCCTACGAGCAGTACTTC.

CDR3 sequence: CASKRISGRADEQFF. The CDR3, as DNA: TGTGCCAGTAAAAGAATTAGCGGGAGGGCCGATGAGCAGTTCTTC. The chain has TRBV19 and TRBJ2-1; TRBD2 matches 11 bases. The J segment lost 8 bases and the V segment lost 7 bases, leaving 10 bases of the junction unmatched. This CDR3 is 15 amino acids long. Germline V gene data show CDR1 as LNHDA and CDR2 as SQIVND (reference sequence).

V gene TRBV11-2 combines with J gene TRBJ1-3; D is unclear. Germline V gives CDR1 SGHAT, CDR2 FQNNGV. The ends were cut back, 1 base at V and 1 base at J, with 11 bases in the middle. The CDR3 totals 16 residues. As DNA, the CDR3 is TGTGCCAGCAGCTTAGGGTGGAGCAGTTCTGGAAACACCATATATTTT. It codes for CASSLGWSSSGNTIYF.

The chain links TRBV5-5 to TRBJ1-1, with D possibly matching TRBD1 (6 bases). CDR1 and CDR2 from the germline V gene are SGHKS and YYEKEE (reference sequence). The germline V and J ends were trimmed by 1 base and 4 bases, with 14 bases remaining between them. The CDR3 is made up of 15 amino acids. CDR3 nucleotides: TGTGCCAGCAGCTTGTCATGGGGGCCCGCCACTGAAGCTTTCTTT. This translates into CASSLSWGPATEAFF.

In the case of this clone: Within the sample, other DNA sequences also encode this same CDR3. This chain joins TRBV7-2 and TRBJ2-7; tentatively, D is TRBD2 (6 bases). The V gene lost 1 base and the J gene lost 4 bases, with 14 bases spanning the gap. The CDR3 loop spans 15 amino acids. Germline CDR1 and CDR2: SGHTA and FQGNSA. The CDR3 here is CASSLGGDLTYEQYF. The CDR3, as DNA: TGTGCCAGCAGCTTAGGAGGGGACTTAACTTACGAGCAGTACTTC.

The chain couples TRBV19 to TRBJ1-5; 9 bases fit TRBD1. The V and J ends lost 5 bases and 6 bases, in that order; junction bases with no gene match: 11. CDR1 LNHDA and CDR2 SQIVND come from the germline V gene (reference sequence). CDR3 length: 16 amino acids. This chain's CDR3 is CASSERWGQGSQPQHF. As DNA, the CDR3 is TGTGCCAGTAGTGAGCGTTGGGGACAGGGATCTCAGCCCCAGCATTTT.

J is TRBJ2-7 and V is TRBV5-4, with 8 nucleotides matching TRBD1. J gave up 6 bases and V 3 bases, and 8 bases lay outside the gene matches. The CDR3 runs to 14 residues. From germline, CDR1 is SGHNT and CDR2 YYREEE (reference sequence). The CDR3 region is CASSSTGARGEQYF. The CDR3 nucleotides read TGTGCCAGCAGCTCGACAGGGGCTCGGGGCGAGCAGTACTTC.